Following are 12 T cell receptor beta chains from one sample sequenced in a study of CD8 T cells in Susac syndrome (dated by TCRdb to between 2018 and 2020). Receptor amplification or capture employed the immunoSEQ multiplex PCR assay. RNA was extracted using the RNeasy kit, and about 0.45 to 1 ug of the RNA was reverse transcribed with random hexamers. TCRdb reprocessing: public reads trimmed at Q25 with fastp, clones called with MiXCR, in-frame beta chains kept. Rows matching on CDR3 protein sequence are summarized as one entry with the most common DNA and genes. This sample holds approximately 170,000 distinct CDR3 sequences; less than 95% were observed only once. The ten largest clones take up around 0.093% of the sample. Sequenced sample: CD4+ T cells from PBMCs. The receptors were sampled from a human donor with multiple sclerosis.

This chain links TRBV7-2 with TRBJ1-2; D is undetermined. CDR1 and CDR2 (germline): SGHTA, FQGNSA. This CDR3 is built from 12 residues. With 1 base removed from V and 8 bases from J, the gap between germline ends came to 8 bases. CDR3 nucleotide sequence: TGTGCCAGCAGCTTAGTACGTGGAGGCTACACCTTC. This codes for CASSLVRGGYTF.

V usage is TRBV20-1 and J usage is TRBJ1-3; 8 nucleotides align to TRBD1. V lost 4 bases to trimming and J lost 0 bases; unmatched junction nucleotides: 2. Germline CDR1 and CDR2: DFQATT and SNEGSKA (reference sequence). The length of the CDR3 is 14 residues. In nucleotides, the CDR3 is TGCAGTGCTATAACAGGGGGCTCTGGAAACACCATATATTTT. Translating it yields CSAITGGSGNTIYF.

The chain uses TRBV20-1 and TRBJ2-3; D is unresolved. The germline gives CDR1 DFQATT, CDR2 SNEGSKA (reference sequence). Trimming removed 0 bases at V and 6 bases at J, with 13 bases between. The CDR3 spans 14 residues. The CDR3 loop is CSARDLLNFDTQYF. CDR3 DNA sequence: TGCAGTGCTAGAGACCTCCTAAACTTTGATACGCAGTATTTT.

The chain has TRBV29-1 and TRBJ2-5; TRBD2 might be the D (5 bases). Trimming removed 6 bases at V and 5 bases at J, with 10 bases between. Germline loops: CDR1 SQVTM, CDR2 ANQGSEA. The CDR3 is made up of 11 amino acids. CDR3 loop: CSVYTGETQYF. In nucleotides, the CDR3 is TGCAGCGTGTACACGGGGGAGACCCAGTACTTC. The variable domain in full, completed from reference TRBV29-1 and TRBJ2-5, reads SAVISQKPSRDICQRGTSLTIQCQVDSQVTMMFWYRQQPGQSLTLIATANQGSEATYESGFVIDKFPISRPNLTFSTLTVSNMSPEDSSIYLCSVYTGETQYFGPGTRLLVL.

The gene calls are TRBV20-1 and TRBJ2-7, with TRBD1 identical over 9 bases. CDR1 is DFQATT and CDR2 is SNEGSKA in the germline V gene (reference sequence). This CDR3 region has 15 residues. With 3 bases clipped from V and 0 bases from J, the junction kept 6 bases outside the gene matches. CDR3 amino acids: CSASSRDRASYEQYF. The CDR3 coding sequence is TGCAGTGCTAGTTCCCGGGACAGGGCCTCCTACGAGCAGTACTTC.

This sequence joins TRBV30 and TRBJ2-7; possible D gene TRBD1, 6 bases. V shed 8 bases and J shed 6 bases, with 20 bases lying between them. CDR1 and CDR2 from the germline V gene are GTSNPN and SVGIG (reference sequence). The CDR3 spans 13 residues. CDR3 bases: TGTGCCAGGGCATCCTCAGGGGATGGCGAGCAGTACTTC. Amino acid sequence: CARASSGDGEQYF.

The chain links TRBV30 to TRBJ1-5; D is uncertain. V gave up 0 bases and J gave up 7 bases, with 10 bases separating them. This CDR3 contains 13 residues. Germline V lookup: CDR1 GTSNPN, CDR2 SVGIG (reference sequence). CDR3 region: CAWSVLGFQPQHF. Here the CDR3 DNA reads TGTGCCTGGAGTGTACTTGGGTTCCAGCCCCAGCATTTT.

This rearrangement joins TRBV5-1 to TRBJ2-7, with 7 positions matching TRBD2. The CDR3 loop spans 15 amino acids. CDR1 SGHRS and CDR2 YFSETQ come from the germline V gene. J gave up 3 bases and V 4 bases, and 10 bases lay outside the gene matches. The CDR3 nucleotides are TGCGCCAGCAGCGGGGGGAAAGCGGGGCACTACGAGCAGTACTTC. It translates to CASSGGKAGHYEQYF.

The chain combines TRBV5-6 with TRBJ1-2; TRBD1 is a possible D gene (5 bases). The CDR3 sequence is 14 residues long. Trimming stripped 5 bases from V and 0 bases from J, with 11 bases between. Germline lookup yields CDR1 SGHDT and CDR2 YYEEEE. This chain's CDR3 is CASRGDGPNYGYTF. CDR3 nucleotide sequence: TGTGCCAGCAGGGGGGACGGACCTAACTATGGCTACACCTTC.

The gene calls are TRBV12-3 or TRBV12-4 and TRBJ1-1; D ambiguous. The CDR3 is 14 amino acids. Trimming took 3 bases from V and 0 from J, leaving 8 bases between them. CDR3: CASSLGPVNTEAFF. The CDR3 coding sequence is TGTGCCAGCAGTTTGGGTCCTGTGAACACTGAAGCTTTCTTT.

The chain recombines TRBV9 with TRBJ2-1; 9 bases map to TRBD2. This CDR3 contains 19 residues. CDR1 and CDR2 (germline): SGDLS, YYNGEE. The V gene end was trimmed by 0 bases and the J gene end by 0 bases; junction bases not matched to a gene: 10. CDR3 coding DNA: TGTGCCAGCAGCGTAGTCGGCCTAGCGGGACCGAGCTCCTACAATGAGCAGTTCTTC. Encoded protein: CASSVVGLAGPSSYNEQFF.

The chain is built from TRBV7-9 and TRBJ2-7; no clear D. With 7 bases removed from V and 5 bases from J, the gap between germline ends came to 9 bases. Germline V gene sequence: CDR1 SEHNR, CDR2 FQNEAQ (reference sequence). This CDR3 has 11 residues. CDR3 in amino acids: CASTSVDEQYF. The CDR3 bases are TGTGCCAGCACCTCAGTCGACGAGCAGTACTTC.